This TCR beta chain is drawn from a study of naive and memory T cell subsets. An equimolar mix of two oligonucleotides served as the beta constant-region primer for TRBC1 and TRBC2. Ligation attached a single-stranded oligonucleotide with a 12-nucleotide UMI and the SP2 primer to the cDNA 3' end. TCRdb fed the UMI-ligation and nested PCR reads into MiXCR, producing one record per CDR3 protein. The sample shows some 83,000 distinct CDR3 sequences, about an eighth of them seen only once. The CDR3 extends over 18 amino acids. This clonotype has a handful of counts. What it binds is unknown. Notes on the study in general: From naive to CM, EM and EMRA, diversity decreased and Gini increased. Activation and differentiation may alter RNA-based TCR counts.

The chain has TRBV21-1 and TRBJ2-3; TRBD2 is the table's D call, not checked against the DNA. TRBV21-1 is assigned pseudogene status. Sequences were obtained from central memory CD4+ T cells from blood. The clonotype was recovered from a human donor in good health. CDR3 in DNA: TGTGCCAGCAGCGGACCAGCGGGAGCGATGTTTGGCACAGATACGCAGTATTTT. Amino acid sequence: CASSGPAGAMFGTDTQYF.